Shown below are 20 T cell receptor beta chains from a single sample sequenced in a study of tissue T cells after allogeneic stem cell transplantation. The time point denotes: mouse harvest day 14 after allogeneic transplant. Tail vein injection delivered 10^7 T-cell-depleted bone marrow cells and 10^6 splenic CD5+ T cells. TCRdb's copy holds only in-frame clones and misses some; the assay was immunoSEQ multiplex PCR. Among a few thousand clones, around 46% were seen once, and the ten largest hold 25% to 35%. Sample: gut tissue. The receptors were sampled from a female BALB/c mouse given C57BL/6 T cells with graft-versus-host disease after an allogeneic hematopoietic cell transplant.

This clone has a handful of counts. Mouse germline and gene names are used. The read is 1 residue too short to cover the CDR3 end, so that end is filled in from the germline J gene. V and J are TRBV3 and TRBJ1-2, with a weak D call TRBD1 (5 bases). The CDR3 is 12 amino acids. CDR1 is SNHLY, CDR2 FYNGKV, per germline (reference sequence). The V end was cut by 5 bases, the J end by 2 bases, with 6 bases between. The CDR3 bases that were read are TGTGCCAGCAGCCGGGGGAACTCCGACTACACC. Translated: CASSRGNSDYT. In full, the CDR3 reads CASSRGNSDYTF.

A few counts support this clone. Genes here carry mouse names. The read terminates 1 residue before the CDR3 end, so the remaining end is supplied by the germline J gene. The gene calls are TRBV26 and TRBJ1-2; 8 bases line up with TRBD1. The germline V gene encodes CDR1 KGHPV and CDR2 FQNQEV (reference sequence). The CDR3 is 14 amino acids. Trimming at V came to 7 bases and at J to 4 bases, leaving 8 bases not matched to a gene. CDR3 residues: CASNLQGAGSDYTF. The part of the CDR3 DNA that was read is TGTGCCAGCAATCTTCAGGGGGCCGGCTCCGACTACACC.

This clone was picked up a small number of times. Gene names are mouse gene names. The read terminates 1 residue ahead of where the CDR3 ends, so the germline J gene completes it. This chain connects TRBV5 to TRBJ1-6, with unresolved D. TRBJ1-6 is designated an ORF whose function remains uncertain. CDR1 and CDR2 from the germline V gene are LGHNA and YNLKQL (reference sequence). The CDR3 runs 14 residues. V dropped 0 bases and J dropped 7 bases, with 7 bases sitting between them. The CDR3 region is CASSQEKENSPLYF. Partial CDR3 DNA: TGTGCCAGCAGCCAAGAAAAGGAGAATTCGCCCCTCTAC.

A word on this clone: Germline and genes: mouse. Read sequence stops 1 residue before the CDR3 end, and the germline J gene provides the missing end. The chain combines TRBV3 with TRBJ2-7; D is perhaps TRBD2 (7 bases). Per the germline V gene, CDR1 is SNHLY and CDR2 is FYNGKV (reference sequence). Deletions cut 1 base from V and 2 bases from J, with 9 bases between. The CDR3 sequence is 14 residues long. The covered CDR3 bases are TGTGCCAGCAGCTTAGAGGGGGGGGCCTATGAACAGTAC. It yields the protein CASSLEGGAYEQY. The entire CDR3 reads CASSLEGGAYEQYF.

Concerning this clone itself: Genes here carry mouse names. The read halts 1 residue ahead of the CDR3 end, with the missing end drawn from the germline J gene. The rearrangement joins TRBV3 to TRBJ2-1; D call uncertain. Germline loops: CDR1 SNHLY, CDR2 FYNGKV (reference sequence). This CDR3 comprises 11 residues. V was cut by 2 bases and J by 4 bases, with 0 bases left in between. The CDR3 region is CASSLYAEQFF. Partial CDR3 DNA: TGTGCCAGCAGCTTATATGCTGAGCAGTTC.

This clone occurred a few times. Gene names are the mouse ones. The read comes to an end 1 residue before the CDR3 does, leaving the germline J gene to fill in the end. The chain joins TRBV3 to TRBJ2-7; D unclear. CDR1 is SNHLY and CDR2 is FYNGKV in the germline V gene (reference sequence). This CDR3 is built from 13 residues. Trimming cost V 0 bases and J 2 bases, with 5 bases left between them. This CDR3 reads CASSLAITYEQYF. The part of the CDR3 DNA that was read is TGTGCCAGCAGCTTAGCGATAACCTATGAACAGTAC.

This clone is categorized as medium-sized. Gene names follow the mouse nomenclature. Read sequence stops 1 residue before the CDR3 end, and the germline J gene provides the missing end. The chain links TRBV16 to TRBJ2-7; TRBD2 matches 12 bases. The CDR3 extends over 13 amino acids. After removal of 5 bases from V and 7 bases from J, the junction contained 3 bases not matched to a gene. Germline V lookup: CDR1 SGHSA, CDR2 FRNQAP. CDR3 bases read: TGTGCAAGCAGCAGACTGGGGGGGCGAGAACAGTAC. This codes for CASSRLGGREQY. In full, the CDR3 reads CASSRLGGREQYF.

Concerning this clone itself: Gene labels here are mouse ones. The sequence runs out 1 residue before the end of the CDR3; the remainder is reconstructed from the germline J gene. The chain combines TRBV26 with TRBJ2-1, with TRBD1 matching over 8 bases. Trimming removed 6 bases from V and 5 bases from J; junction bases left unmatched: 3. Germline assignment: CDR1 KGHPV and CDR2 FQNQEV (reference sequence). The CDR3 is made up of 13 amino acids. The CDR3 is CASSLDRDAEQFF. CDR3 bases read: TGTGCCAGCAGCCTGGACAGGGATGCTGAGCAGTTC.

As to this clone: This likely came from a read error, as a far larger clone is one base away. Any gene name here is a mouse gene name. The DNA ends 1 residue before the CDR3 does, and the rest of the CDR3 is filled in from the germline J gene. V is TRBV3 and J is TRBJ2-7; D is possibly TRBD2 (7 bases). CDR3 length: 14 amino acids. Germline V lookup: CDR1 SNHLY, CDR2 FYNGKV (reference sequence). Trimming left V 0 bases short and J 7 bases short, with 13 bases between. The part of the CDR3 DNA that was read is TGTGCCAGCAGCTTAGCTGGGGGGCCGCGAGAACAGTAC. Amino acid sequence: CASSLAGGPREQY. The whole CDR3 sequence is CASSLAGGPREQYF.

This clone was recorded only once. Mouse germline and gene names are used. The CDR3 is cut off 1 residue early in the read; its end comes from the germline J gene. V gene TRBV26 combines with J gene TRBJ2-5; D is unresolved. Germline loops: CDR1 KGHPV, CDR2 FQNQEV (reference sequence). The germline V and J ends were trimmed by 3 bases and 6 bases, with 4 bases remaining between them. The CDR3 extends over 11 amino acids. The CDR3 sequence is CASSLRDTQYF. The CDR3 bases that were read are TGTGCCAGCAGTCTACGGGACACCCAGTAC.

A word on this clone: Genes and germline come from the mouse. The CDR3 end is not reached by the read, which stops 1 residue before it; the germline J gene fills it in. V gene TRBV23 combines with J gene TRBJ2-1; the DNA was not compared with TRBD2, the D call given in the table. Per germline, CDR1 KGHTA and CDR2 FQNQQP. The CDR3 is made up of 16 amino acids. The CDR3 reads CSSSLGTGGALAEQFF. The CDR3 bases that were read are TGCTCCAGCAGCCTCGGGACTGGGGGGGCGTTGGCTGAGCAGTTC.

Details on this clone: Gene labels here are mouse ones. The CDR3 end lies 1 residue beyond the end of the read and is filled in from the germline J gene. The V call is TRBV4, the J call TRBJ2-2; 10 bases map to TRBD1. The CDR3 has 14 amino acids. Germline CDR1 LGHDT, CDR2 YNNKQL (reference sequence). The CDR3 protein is CAAAKGQGTGQLYF. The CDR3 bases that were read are TGTGCAGCAGCTAAGGGACAGGGGACCGGGCAGCTCTAC.

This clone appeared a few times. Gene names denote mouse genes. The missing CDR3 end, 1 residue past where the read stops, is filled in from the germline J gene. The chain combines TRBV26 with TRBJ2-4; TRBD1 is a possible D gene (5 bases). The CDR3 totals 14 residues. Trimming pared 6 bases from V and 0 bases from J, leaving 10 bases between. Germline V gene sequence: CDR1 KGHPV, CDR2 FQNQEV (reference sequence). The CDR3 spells CASRRTTSQNTLYF. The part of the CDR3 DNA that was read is TGTGCCAGCAGAAGGACAACTAGTCAAAACACCTTGTAC.

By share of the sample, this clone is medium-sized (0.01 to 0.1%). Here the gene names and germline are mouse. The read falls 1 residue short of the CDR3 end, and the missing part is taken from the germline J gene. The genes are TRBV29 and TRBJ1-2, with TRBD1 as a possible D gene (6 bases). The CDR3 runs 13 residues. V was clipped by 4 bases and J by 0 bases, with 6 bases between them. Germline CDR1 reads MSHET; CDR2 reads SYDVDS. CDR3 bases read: TGTGCTAGCAGTTCAGGGGCAAACTCCGACTACACC. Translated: CASSSGANSDYT. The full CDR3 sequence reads CASSSGANSDYTF. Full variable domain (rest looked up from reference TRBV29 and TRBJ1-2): DMKVTQMPRYLIKRMGENVLLECGQDMSHETMYWYRQDPGLGLQLIYISYDVDSNSEGDIPKGYRVSRKKREHFSLILDSAKTNQTSVYFCASSSGANSDYTFGSGTRLLVI.

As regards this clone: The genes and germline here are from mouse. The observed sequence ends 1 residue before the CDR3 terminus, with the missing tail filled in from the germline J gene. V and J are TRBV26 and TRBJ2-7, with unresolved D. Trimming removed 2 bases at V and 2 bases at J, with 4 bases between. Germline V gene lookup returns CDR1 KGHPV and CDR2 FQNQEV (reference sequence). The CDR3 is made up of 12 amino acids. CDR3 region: CASSLNTYEQYF. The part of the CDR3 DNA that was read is TGTGCCAGCAGTCTGAACACCTATGAACAGTAC.

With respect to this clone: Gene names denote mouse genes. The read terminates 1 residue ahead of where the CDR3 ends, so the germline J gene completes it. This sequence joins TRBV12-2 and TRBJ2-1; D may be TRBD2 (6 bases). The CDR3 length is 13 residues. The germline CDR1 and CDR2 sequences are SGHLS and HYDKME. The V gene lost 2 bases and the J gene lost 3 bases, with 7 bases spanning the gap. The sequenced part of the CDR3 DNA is TGTGCCAGCTCTCATGGGGGCTATGCTGAGCAGTTC. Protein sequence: CASSHGGYAEQF. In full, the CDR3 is CASSHGGYAEQFF.

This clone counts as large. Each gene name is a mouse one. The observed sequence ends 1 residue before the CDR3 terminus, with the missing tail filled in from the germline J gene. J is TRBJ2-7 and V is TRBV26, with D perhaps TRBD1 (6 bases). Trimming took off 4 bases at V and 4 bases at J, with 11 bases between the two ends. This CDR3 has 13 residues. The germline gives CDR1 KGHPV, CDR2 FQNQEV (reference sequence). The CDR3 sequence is CASSPRDKYEQYF. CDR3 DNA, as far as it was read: TGTGCCAGCAGTCCCCGGGACAAGTATGAACAGTAC.

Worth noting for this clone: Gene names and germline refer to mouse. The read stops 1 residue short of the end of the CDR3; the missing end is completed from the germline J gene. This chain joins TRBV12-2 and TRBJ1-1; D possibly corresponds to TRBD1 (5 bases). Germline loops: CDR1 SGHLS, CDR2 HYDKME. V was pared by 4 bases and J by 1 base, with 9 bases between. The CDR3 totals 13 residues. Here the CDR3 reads CASSRQTNTEVFF. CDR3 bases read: TGTGCCAGCTCCCGACAGACGAACACAGAAGTCTTC.

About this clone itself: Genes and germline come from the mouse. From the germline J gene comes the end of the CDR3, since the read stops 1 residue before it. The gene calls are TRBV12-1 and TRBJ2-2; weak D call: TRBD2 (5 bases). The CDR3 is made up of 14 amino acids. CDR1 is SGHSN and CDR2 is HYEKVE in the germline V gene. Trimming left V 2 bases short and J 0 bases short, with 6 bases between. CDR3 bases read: TGTGCCAGCTCTCCGACTGCAAACACCGGGCAGCTCTAC. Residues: CASSPTANTGQLY. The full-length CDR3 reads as CASSPTANTGQLYF.

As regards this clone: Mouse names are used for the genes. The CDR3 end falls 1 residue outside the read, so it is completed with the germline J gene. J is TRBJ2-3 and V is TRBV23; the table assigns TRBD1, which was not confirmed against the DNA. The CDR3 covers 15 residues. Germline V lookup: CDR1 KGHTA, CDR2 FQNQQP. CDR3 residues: CSSSLGTIGAETLYF. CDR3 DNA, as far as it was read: TGCTCCAGCAGCCTTGGGACAATTGGTGCAGAAACGCTGTAT.